The present entry profiles one T cell receptor beta chain with its context. Trimming cost V 4 bases and J 8 bases; bases outside gene matches: 6. CDR3 length equals 16 residues. CDR1 and CDR2 (germline): KGHDR, SFDVKD. This specimen belongs to a study of T-cell reconstitution after alpha-beta-depleted transplantation in children. Unique molecular identifiers tagged the TCRbeta library. One entry per CDR3 protein, called by TCRdb with MiXCR from the PCR reads. The repertoire consists of 200,000 to 250,000 distinct CDR3 sequences, with approximately 11% occurring once and the leading ten covering roughly 27%.

The chain joins TRBV24-1 to TRBJ2-1; 14 nucleotides agree with TRBD2. The sequencing used PBMCs, collected before TCRalphabeta/CD19-depleted stem cell transplant. The sequence was obtained from a child under two years old with acute myeloid leukemia, due to receive a stem cell transplant. This CDR3 reads CATSERLAGGLYEQFF. CDR3 coding DNA: TGTGCCACCAGTGAAAGACTAGCGGGAGGGCTCTATGAGCAGTTCTTC.